The 15 T cell receptor beta chains presented below share a single source sample, sequenced in a study of shared clonotypes between healthy human individuals. Here immunoSEQ multiplex PCR was the method, and the copy in TCRdb shows in-frame clones only, minus some. The sample has about 2.3 million clones, less than 95% seen once. The sequenced material came from naive CD4+ T cells from PBMCs. Subset given: CD45RA+ positively selected. These TCRs come from a man aged 18 to 35 in good health. Some clones in this sample may be carry-over from other donors' samples.

The chain uses TRBV9 and TRBJ2-5; D remains unclear. The V end was cut by 4 bases, the J end by 5 bases, with 12 bases between. Germline assignment: CDR1 SGDLS and CDR2 YYNGEE. The length of the CDR3 is 13 residues. In DNA, the CDR3 is TGTGCCAGCAGCCCAGTGCTGGATGAGACCCAGTACTTC. Protein: CASSPVLDETQYF. Full variable domain (rest looked up from reference TRBV9 and TRBJ2-5): DSGVTQTPKHLITATGQRVTLRCSPRSGDLSVYWYQQSLDQGLQFLIQYYNGEERAKGNILERFSAQQFPDLHSELNLSSLELGDSALYFCASSPVLDETQYFGPGTRLLVL.

The gene calls are TRBV5-1 and TRBJ2-2; TRBD2 matches 9 bases. CDR3 length equals 16 residues. Germline V gene lookup returns CDR1 SGHRS and CDR2 YFSETQ. Trimming cost V 0 bases and J 4 bases; bases outside gene matches: 4. CDR3 coding DNA: TGCGCCAGCAGCTTGGCCCCTAGCGGGGTCACCGGGGAGCTGTTTTTT. It translates to CASSLAPSGVTGELFF.

This clone was found a few times. The chain employs TRBV19 and TRBJ1-5; no clear D gene. Per germline, CDR1 LNHDA and CDR2 SQIVND (reference sequence). Trimming removed 10 bases at V and 12 bases at J, with 16 bases between. The CDR3 totals 11 residues. CDR3 sequence (DNA): TGTGCCACCACGTTGGAGGGTCTCCAGCATTTT. Translated, it gives CATTLEGLQHF. The full variable domain, rest sourced from reference TRBV19 and TRBJ1-5, is DGGITQSPKYLFRKEGQNVTLSCEQNLNHDAMYWYRQDPGQGLRLIYYSQIVNDFQKGDIAEGYSVSREKKESFPLTVTSAQKNPTAFYLCATTLEGLQHFGDGTRLSIL.

Remarks on this clone: Other DNA sequences in the sample encode the same CDR3. The CDR3 spells CASSLQENTEAFF. The CDR3 coding sequence is TGTGCCAGCAGCCTACAGGAGAACACTGAAGCTTTCTTT. The chain employs TRBV7-3 and TRBJ1-1; D perhaps matches TRBD1 (5 bases). The CDR3 is 13 amino acids. Germline loops: CDR1 SGHTA, CDR2 FQGTGA. Trimming pared 5 bases from V and 1 base from J, leaving 8 bases between.

The J gene is TRBJ1-2, the V gene TRBV5-6; 9 bases align to TRBD1. The CDR3 has 15 residues. CDR1 is SGHDT, CDR2 YYEEEE, per germline. Trimming took 4 bases from V and 7 from J; bases not matched to a gene: 11. CDR3 coding DNA: TGTGCCAGCAGCCCCTGGGACAGGGAATACGGTGGCTACACCTTC. Its protein is CASSPWDREYGGYTF.

The gene calls are TRBV5-8 and TRBJ2-1, with unresolved D. The V end was cut by 3 bases, the J end by 4 bases, with 14 bases between. Per the germline V gene, CDR1 is SGHTS and CDR2 is YDEGEE. CDR3 length equals 15 residues. For the CDR3, the DNA is TGTGCCAGCAGCTCCTACTCGTCTAGATACAATGAGCAGTTCTTC. Its translation is CASSSYSSRYNEQFF. Looking up the rest from reference TRBV5-8 and TRBJ2-1 gives the full variable domain: EAGVTQSPTHLIKTRGQQATLRCSPISGHTSVYWYQQALGLGLQFLLWYDEGEERNRGNFPPRFSGRQFPNYSSELNVNALELEDSALYLCASSSYSSRYNEQFFGPGTRLTVL.

This rearrangement joins TRBV6-4 to TRBJ2-3, with D perhaps matching TRBD2 (5 bases). Trimming took 3 bases from V and 3 from J, leaving 13 bases between them. The germline gives CDR1 MRHNA, CDR2 SNTAGT. This CDR3 region has 15 residues. CDR3 amino acids: CASSEDFWRTDTQYF. DNA for the CDR3: TGTGCCAGCAGTGAGGATTTCTGGAGGACAGATACGCAGTATTTT.

The genes are TRBV27 and TRBJ2-7, with 9 bases lining up with TRBD2. In germline, CDR1 is MNHEY, CDR2 SMNVEV (reference sequence). V lost 5 bases to trimming and J lost 3 bases; unmatched junction nucleotides: 8. The length of the CDR3 is 15 residues. CDR3 nucleotides: TGTGCCAGCAGTACCCGGCTAGCGGGACACTACGAGCAGTACTTC. It translates to CASSTRLAGHYEQYF.

The J gene is TRBJ2-2, the V gene TRBV30, with 8 bases lining up with TRBD2. Germline assignment: CDR1 GTSNPN and CDR2 SVGIG (reference sequence). The CDR3 length is 13 residues. V shed 7 bases and J 5 bases; nucleotides not matched to a gene: 6. CDR3 DNA: TGTGCCTTCGGGACTAGAGGTACCGGGGAGCTGTTTTTT. This gives the protein CAFGTRGTGELFF.

The chain is built from TRBV9 and TRBJ1-2, with D uncertain. Trimming took 3 bases from V and 5 from J, leaving 17 bases between them. CDR3 size: 15 residues. Germline V gene lookup returns CDR1 SGDLS and CDR2 YYNGEE. For the CDR3, the DNA is TGTGCCAGCAGCGGACGACGGACCAGCAGATATGGCTACACCTTC. This encodes CASSGRRTSRYGYTF.

The CDR3 nucleotides are TGTGCCAGCAGCAGAGTAGGTACTGAAGCTTTCTTT. Translating gives CASSRVGTEAFF. The rearrangement uses TRBV9 and TRBJ1-1; no definite D call. The germline V gene has CDR1 SGDLS and CDR2 YYNGEE. Trimming cost V 4 bases and J 5 bases, with 9 bases left between them. This CDR3 region has 12 residues.

The chain combines TRBV7-2 with TRBJ2-5; D is possibly TRBD2 (6 bases). The germline V and J ends were trimmed by 3 bases and 4 bases, with 9 bases remaining between them. The germline gives CDR1 SGHTA, CDR2 FQGNSA. The CDR3 consists of 13 residues. The CDR3 loop is CASSFPGVETQYF. CDR3 coding DNA: TGTGCCAGCAGCTTTCCGGGAGTAGAGACCCAGTACTTC.

The chain employs TRBV4-1 and TRBJ2-3; D gene unclear. Trimming removed 1 base from V and 5 bases from J, with 10 bases in between. The CDR3 is 14 amino acids. Per germline, CDR1 MGHRA and CDR2 YSYEKL. The CDR3 DNA reads as TGCGCCAGCAGCCAAGGCGTGAGCCAAGATACGCAGTATTTT. Protein product: CASSQGVSQDTQYF.

The chain is built from TRBV6-1 and TRBJ2-7; 9 bases match TRBD2. CDR3 length equals 18 residues. V shed 3 bases, J shed 4 bases, and the junction held 16 bases outside the gene matches. The germline V gene has CDR1 MNHNS and CDR2 SASEGT. The CDR3 sequence is CASSDQGRRGRAEYEQYF. The CDR3 DNA follows: TGTGCCAGCAGTGATCAGGGGCGGCGCGGGAGGGCCGAGTACGAGCAGTACTTC.

The table lists this clone with a count of one. This chain joins TRBV4-2 and TRBJ2-3, with D hard to call. The CDR3 consists of 16 residues. Trimming cost V 1 base and J 2 bases, with 13 bases left between them. The V gene's germline CDR1 is LGHNA and CDR2 YNFKEQ. The CDR3 sequence is CASSQVRSEHTDTQYF. In DNA form, the CDR3 reads TGTGCCAGCAGCCAAGTTCGGTCAGAACACACAGATACGCAGTATTTT.